The 22 T cell receptor beta chains reported below all come from one sample, sequenced in a study of CD8+ T cells in alopecia areata. Treatment noted: oral pan-JAK inhibitor, 5-10 mg twice daily. Sequencing relied on a cDNA template that was reverse transcribed from extracted RNA. This table comes from immunoSEQ multiplex PCR, and its TCRdb copy is limited to in-frame clones, with some not included. Of approximately 110,000 clones listed, under 60% are singletons. The input for sequencing was CD8+ T cells sorted from blood, taken at week 24, from a patient treated with tofacitinib. Source of these receptors: a human donor with alopecia areata.

The chain combines TRBV11-1 with TRBJ2-7; D ambiguous. The CDR3 sequence is 15 residues long. Germline loops: CDR1 SGHAT, CDR2 FQDESV (reference sequence). Trimming took off 2 bases at V and 4 bases at J, with 15 bases between the two ends. CDR3 amino acids: CASSLKSGAVYEQYF. The CDR3 DNA reads TGTGCCAGCAGCTTAAAGTCAGGTGCTGTATACGAGCAGTACTTC.

The chain is built from TRBV7-9 and TRBJ2-1, with D hard to call. Germline V gene sequence: CDR1 SEHNR, CDR2 FQNEAQ (reference sequence). V lost 7 bases to trimming and J lost 3 bases, with 4 bases between them. CDR3 size: 11 residues. The CDR3 protein is CASKGYNEQFF. CDR3 nucleotides: TGTGCCAGCAAGGGCTACAATGAGCAGTTCTTC.

V is TRBV19 and J is TRBJ2-2, with D possibly TRBD1 on 8 matching bases. Trimming stripped 5 bases from V and 3 bases from J, with 19 bases between. The CDR3 length is 17 residues. Germline values: CDR1 LNHDA, CDR2 SQIVND (reference sequence). This chain's CDR3 is CASSPAGPDRDTGELFF. CDR3 DNA: TGTGCCAGTAGTCCAGCGGGACCGGACAGGGACACCGGGGAGCTGTTTTTT.

Concerning this clone itself: Other DNA sequences in the same sample also yield this CDR3. The rearrangement links TRBV7-9 to TRBJ2-7, with D perhaps TRBD1 (6 bases). V was trimmed by 3 bases and J by 0 bases, leaving 9 bases between them. The germline CDR1 and CDR2 sequences are SEHNR and FQNEAQ (reference sequence). CDR3 length equals 14 residues. The chain's CDR3 is CASSFQDSSYEQYF. CDR3 in DNA: TGTGCCAGCAGCTTCCAGGACAGCTCCTACGAGCAGTACTTC.

The chain carries TRBV5-6 and TRBJ1-2; 9 positions match TRBD1. CDR1 is SGHDT, CDR2 YYEEEE, per germline. The CDR3 is 15 residues long. V lost 5 bases, J lost 4 bases, and 9 bases stayed unmatched. This CDR3 reads CASRSGTGHFYGYTF. CDR3 coding DNA: TGTGCCAGCAGATCCGGGACAGGGCATTTCTATGGCTACACCTTC.

This clone has only one observation. The chain employs TRBV18 and TRBJ1-6; 10 bases map to TRBD1. The CDR3 has 18 amino acids. Trimming cost V 3 bases and J 3 bases; bases outside gene matches: 8. CDR1 and CDR2 from the germline V gene are KGHSH and LQKENI. The CDR3 region is CASSPPSGTGDYNSPLHF. CDR3 coding DNA: TGTGCCAGCTCACCTCCATCCGGGACAGGGGACTATAATTCACCCCTCCACTTT.

The V call is TRBV6-1, the J call TRBJ2-1; D ambiguous. Trimming removed 3 bases from V and 6 bases from J, with 9 bases in between. Germline V gene lookup returns CDR1 MNHNS and CDR2 SASEGT. The CDR3 extends over 13 amino acids. In DNA form, the CDR3 reads TGTGCCAGCAGTGATGACCTCTTCAATGAGCAGTTCTTC. Amino acid sequence: CASSDDLFNEQFF.

This clone was seen only a few times. The rearrangement uses TRBV5-6 and TRBJ2-5; D unclear. The ends were cut back, 6 bases at V and 5 bases at J, with 17 bases in the middle. The CDR3 spans 14 residues. Germline-derived CDR1 and CDR2 are SGHDT and YYEEEE. Written as DNA, the CDR3 is TGTGCCAGCACCCCCCGATCCGAGCTGGAGACCCAGTACTTC. It yields the protein CASTPRSELETQYF.

On this clone: This same CDR3 is encoded by further DNA sequences in the sample. The chain combines TRBV27 with TRBJ2-7; 9 bases are a match to TRBD1. The V segment lost 6 bases and the J segment 2 bases; nucleotides outside the gene matches: 5. CDR3 length: 14 amino acids. Germline lookup yields CDR1 MNHEY and CDR2 SMNVEV (reference sequence). CDR3 amino acids: CASSSTGGAYEQYF. The CDR3 nucleotides are TGTGCCAGCAGCAGTACAGGGGGCGCCTACGAGCAGTACTTC.

The sample holds a few counts of this clone. In DNA, the CDR3 is TGTGCCAGCAGTTACTCGAGTAGCGGGGGCAATGAGCAGTTCTTC. It specifies CASSYSSSGGNEQFF. The rearrangement joins TRBV6-5 to TRBJ2-1, with 9 bases lining up with TRBD2. The CDR3 runs to 15 residues. The V and J ends lost 0 bases and 6 bases, in that order; junction bases with no gene match: 3. Looked up from germline, CDR1 is MNHEY and CDR2 is SVGAGI.

CDR3 sequence (DNA): TGTGCCAGCAAGAGGTGGGTCGGACAGGGAGAGACCCAGTACTTC. Its translation is CASKRWVGQGETQYF. This chain joins TRBV27 and TRBJ2-5; 8 bases match TRBD1. CDR1 is MNHEY and CDR2 is SMNVEV in the germline V gene (reference sequence). The CDR3 extends over 15 amino acids. Losses at the gene ends were 7 bases for V and 4 bases for J; bases not matched to a gene: 11.

V gene TRBV30 combines with J gene TRBJ1-3; D might be TRBD1 (5 bases). The CDR3 runs 13 residues. Germline assignment: CDR1 GTSNPN and CDR2 SVGIG (reference sequence). Trimming removed 4 bases from V and 5 bases from J, with 12 bases in between. CDR3 DNA: TGTGCCTGGACCCTAGGGGAGCGAAACACCATATATTTT. This gives the protein CAWTLGERNTIYF. Combining the CDR3 with reference TRBV30 and TRBJ1-3 gives the whole variable domain SQTIHQWPATLVQPVGSPLSLECTVEGTSNPNLYWYRQAAGRGLQLLFYSVGIGQISSEVPQNLSASRPQDRQFILSSKKLLLSDSGFYLCAWTLGERNTIYFGEGSWLTVV.

The chain combines TRBV4-3 with TRBJ2-3, with D perhaps TRBD1 (7 bases). Germline CDR1 LGHNA, CDR2 YSLEER. The CDR3 has 13 amino acids. Between the trimmed V and J ends, which lost 4 bases and 6 bases, there was a span of 11 bases. DNA of the CDR3: TGCGCCAGCAGCCCCGGAGGGGGCGATACGCAGTATTTT. This translates into CASSPGGGDTQYF.

This chain joins TRBV7-6 and TRBJ2-5, with D perhaps given as TRBD1 or TRBD2 (5 bases each). The CDR3 sequence is 16 residues long. From germline, CDR1 is SGHVS and CDR2 FNYEAQ. Trimming took 3 bases from V and 5 from J, leaving 19 bases between them. CDR3 region: CASSFLPGRQGETQYF. For the CDR3, the DNA is TGTGCCAGCAGCTTTTTACCGGGACGCCAAGGGGAGACCCAGTACTTC.

J is TRBJ1-1 and V is TRBV9, with 9 bases lining up with TRBD1. The CDR3 contains 14 residues. In germline, CDR1 is SGDLS, CDR2 YYNGEE. Unmatched junction bases numbered 3, after V lost 5 bases and J lost 1 base. CDR3 loop: CASSWTGENTEAFF. The CDR3 nucleotides are TGTGCCAGCAGTTGGACAGGGGAGAACACTGAAGCTTTCTTT.

The sample holds a few counts of this clone. This chain joins TRBV10-3 and TRBJ1-1; D is undetermined. The CDR3 is made up of 12 amino acids. The germline CDR1 and CDR2 sequences are ENHRY and SYGVKD. V was pared by 2 bases and J by 4 bases, with 5 bases between. The CDR3 protein is CAISEVGTEAFF. The CDR3 DNA is TGTGCCATCAGTGAGGTTGGCACTGAAGCTTTCTTT.

The count of this clone is one. This chain connects TRBV5-6 to TRBJ2-5; D is possibly TRBD1 or TRBD2 (5 bases each). Trimming shortened V by 0 bases and J by 0 bases, and 6 bases separated the two germline ends. Per germline, CDR1 SGHDT and CDR2 YYEEEE. The CDR3 has 14 amino acids. CDR3 residues: CASSLVGDQETQYF. For the CDR3, the DNA is TGTGCCAGCAGCTTGGTGGGGGACCAAGAGACCCAGTACTTC.

CDR3 loop: CASSLSGPYEQYF. The CDR3, as DNA: TGTGCCAGCAGCCTATCAGGCCCATACGAGCAGTACTTC. This chain uses TRBV6-5 with TRBJ2-7; unclear D gene. This CDR3 spans 13 amino acids. Germline CDR1 reads MNHEY; CDR2 reads SVGAGI. V was shortened by 6 bases and J by 4 bases, with 13 bases between the two germline ends.

The chain has TRBV4-1 and TRBJ2-7; the D is unclear. With 0 bases removed from V and 7 bases from J, the gap between germline ends came to 7 bases. The CDR3 is 12 amino acids. The germline CDR1 and CDR2 sequences are MGHRA and YSYEKL. The CDR3 bases are TGCGCCAGCAGCCAAGACGGCGCTGAGCAGTACTTC. Translated, it gives CASSQDGAEQYF.

The chain is built from TRBV10-3 and TRBJ1-5; D unresolved. Germline CDR1 ENHRY, CDR2 SYGVKD. This CDR3 is 14 amino acids long. V dropped 3 bases and J dropped 1 base, with 7 bases sitting between them. The CDR3 spells CAISDLQSNQPQHF. The CDR3 nucleotides read TGTGCCATCAGTGATTTACAGAGCAATCAGCCCCAGCATTTT.

This chain links TRBV6-5 with TRBJ2-7; 7 positions agree with TRBD1. Germline CDR1 is MNHEY and CDR2 is SVGAGI. Unmatched junction bases numbered 9, after V lost 0 bases and J lost 4 bases. The CDR3 loop spans 16 amino acids. The chain's CDR3 is CASSYSIGQEHYEQYF. CDR3 sequence (DNA): TGTGCCAGCAGTTACTCGATCGGACAGGAACATTACGAGCAGTACTTC.

The V and J genes are TRBV19 and TRBJ2-1; 8 nucleotides line up with TRBD2. The CDR3 loop spans 15 amino acids. V lost 4 bases, J lost 8 bases, and 10 bases stayed unmatched. Germline values: CDR1 LNHDA, CDR2 SQIVND (reference sequence). The CDR3 loop reads CASSTRGGLVDEQFF. The CDR3, as DNA: TGTGCCAGTAGTACCCGGGGGGGGCTTGTGGATGAGCAGTTCTTC.